This T cell receptor beta chain was found in a study of T cell responses to AZD1222 COVID-19 vaccine. Sequencing used immunoSEQ multiplex PCR; TCRdb keeps in-frame clones, though not all of them. The table records nearly 35,000 clones, 86% of them present only once. The V gene's germline CDR1 is SGHTA and CDR2 FQGNSA. Trimming shortened V by 3 bases and J by 5 bases, and 9 bases separated the two germline ends. The CDR3 spans 13 residues. The sequence was obtained from an adult who received the AZD1222 COVID-19 vaccine. V and J are TRBV7-2 and TRBJ2-3; D might be TRBD1 (6 bases). This sample comprised peripheral blood, obtained 28 days after the second AZD1222 dose. The CDR3 sequence is CASSFSRGDTQYF. CDR3 nucleotides: TGTGCCAGCAGCTTTTCCAGGGGAGATACGCAGTATTTT. The complete variable domain, with remaining parts taken from reference TRBV7-2 and TRBJ2-3, reads GAGVSQSPSNKVTEKGKDVELRCDPISGHTALYWYRQSLGQGLEFLIYFQGNSAPDKSGLPSDRFSAERTGGSVSTLTIQRTQQEDSAVYLCASSFSRGDTQYFGPGTRLTVL.